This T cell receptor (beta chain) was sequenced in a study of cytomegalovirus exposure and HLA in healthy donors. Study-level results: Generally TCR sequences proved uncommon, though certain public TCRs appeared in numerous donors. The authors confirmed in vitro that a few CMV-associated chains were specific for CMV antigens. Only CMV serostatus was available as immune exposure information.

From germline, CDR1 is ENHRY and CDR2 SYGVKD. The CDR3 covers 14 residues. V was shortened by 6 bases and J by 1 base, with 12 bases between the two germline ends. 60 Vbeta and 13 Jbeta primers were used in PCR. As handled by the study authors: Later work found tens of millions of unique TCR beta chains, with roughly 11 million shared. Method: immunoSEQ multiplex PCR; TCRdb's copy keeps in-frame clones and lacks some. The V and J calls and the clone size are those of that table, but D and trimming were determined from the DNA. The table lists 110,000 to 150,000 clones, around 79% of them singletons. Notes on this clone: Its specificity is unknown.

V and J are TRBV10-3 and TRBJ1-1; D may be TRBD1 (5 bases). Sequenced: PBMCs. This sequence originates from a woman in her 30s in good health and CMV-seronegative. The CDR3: CAIRQGTSNTEAFF. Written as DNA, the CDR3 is TGTGCCATCAGGCAGGGTACCTCGAACACTGAAGCTTTCTTT.